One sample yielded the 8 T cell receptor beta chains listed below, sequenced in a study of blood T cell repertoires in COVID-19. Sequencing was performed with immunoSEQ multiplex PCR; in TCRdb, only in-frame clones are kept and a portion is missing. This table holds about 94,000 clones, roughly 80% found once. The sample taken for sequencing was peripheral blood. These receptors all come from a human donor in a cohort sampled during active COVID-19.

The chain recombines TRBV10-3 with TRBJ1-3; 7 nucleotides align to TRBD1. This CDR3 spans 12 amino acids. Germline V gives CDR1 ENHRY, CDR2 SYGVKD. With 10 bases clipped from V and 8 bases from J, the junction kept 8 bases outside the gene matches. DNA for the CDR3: TGTGCCACATCGGGACAGCGGGACACCATATATTTT. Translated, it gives CATSGQRDTIYF.

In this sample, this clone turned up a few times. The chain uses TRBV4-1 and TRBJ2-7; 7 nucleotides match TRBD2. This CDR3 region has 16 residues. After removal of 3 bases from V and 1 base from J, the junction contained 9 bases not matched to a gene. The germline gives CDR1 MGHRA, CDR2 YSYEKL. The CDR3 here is CASSQMGGRGSYEQYF. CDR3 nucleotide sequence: TGCGCCAGCAGCCAGATGGGCGGGAGAGGATCCTACGAGCAGTACTTC.

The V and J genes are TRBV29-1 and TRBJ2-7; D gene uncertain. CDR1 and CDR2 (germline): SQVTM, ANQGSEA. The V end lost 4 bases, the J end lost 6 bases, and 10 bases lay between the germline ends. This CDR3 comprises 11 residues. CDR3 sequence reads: CSVVLAAEQYF. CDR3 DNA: TGCAGCGTTGTCTTAGCCGCCGAGCAGTACTTC.

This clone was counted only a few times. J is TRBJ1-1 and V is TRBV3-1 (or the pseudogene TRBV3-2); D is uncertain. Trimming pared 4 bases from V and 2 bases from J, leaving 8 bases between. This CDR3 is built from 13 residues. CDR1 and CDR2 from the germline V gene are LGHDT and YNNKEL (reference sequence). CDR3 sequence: CASSLGVNTEAFF. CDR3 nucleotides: TGTGCCAGCAGCCTCGGGGTAAACACTGAAGCTTTCTTT.

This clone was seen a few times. The CDR3 protein is CASSTGQVWEAFF. CDR3 nucleotides: TGTGCCAGTAGTACGGGACAGGTATGGGAAGCTTTCTTT. The rearrangement links TRBV19 to TRBJ1-1; 8 bases match TRBD1. Germline V gives CDR1 LNHDA, CDR2 SQIVND (reference sequence). The CDR3 runs 13 residues. The J segment lost 8 bases and the V segment lost 4 bases, leaving 6 bases of the junction unmatched.

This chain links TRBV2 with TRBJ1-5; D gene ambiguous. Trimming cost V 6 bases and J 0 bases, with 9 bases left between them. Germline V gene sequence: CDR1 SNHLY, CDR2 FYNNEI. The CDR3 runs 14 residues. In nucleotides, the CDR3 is TGTGCCAGCAGCCCTCAGTATAGCAATCAGCCCCAGCATTTT. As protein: CASSPQYSNQPQHF.

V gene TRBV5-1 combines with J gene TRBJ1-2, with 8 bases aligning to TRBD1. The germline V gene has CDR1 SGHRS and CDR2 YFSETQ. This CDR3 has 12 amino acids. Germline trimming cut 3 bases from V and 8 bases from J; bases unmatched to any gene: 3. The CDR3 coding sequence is TGCGCCAGCAGCTCCGGACAGGGCGGCTACACCTTC. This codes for CASSSGQGGYTF.

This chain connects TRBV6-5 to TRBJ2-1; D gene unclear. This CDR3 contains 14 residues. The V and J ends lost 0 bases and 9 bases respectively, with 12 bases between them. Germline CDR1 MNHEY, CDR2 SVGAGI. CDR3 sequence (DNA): TGTGCCAGCAGTTACTCGCCGGGTATGCGTGAGCAGTTCTTC. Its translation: CASSYSPGMREQFF.